One and the same sample provided the 27 T cell receptor beta chains below, sequenced in a study of Graves' ophthalmopathy and Graves' hyperthyroidism. Amplification targeted the TCR beta CDR3 regions, with RNA transcripts as the source material. HTBI primers served in a first-round RT-PCR, which a second-round multiplex PCR followed. TCRdb used MiXCR to reprocess the multiplex PCR reads, holding one entry per CDR3 protein. The sample shows a few hundred thousand distinct CDR3 sequences, 17% of them seen only once. Sequenced input: peripheral blood. The receptors derive from an adult woman with stable Graves' hyperthyroidism.

This clonotype occurred many times. The chain recombines TRBV20-1 with TRBJ2-5, with unresolved D. CDR1 is DFQATT, CDR2 SNEGSKA, per germline (reference sequence). Trimming took 3 bases from V and 2 from J, leaving 7 bases between them. CDR3 length: 12 residues. The CDR3 spells CSASGPQETQYF. CDR3 bases: TGCAGTGCTAGCGGTCCACAAGAGACCCAGTACTTC.

This chain uses TRBV27 with TRBJ1-5, with 7 bases fitting TRBD1. The trim removed 8 bases at V and 4 bases at J, leaving 2 bases unmatched. This CDR3 spans 12 amino acids. Germline V gene lookup returns CDR1 MNHEY and CDR2 SMNVEV (reference sequence). CDR3: CASGTVNQPQHF. In nucleotides, the CDR3 is TGTGCCAGCGGGACAGTTAATCAGCCCCAGCATTTT.

This clonotype was recorded at least ten times. The chain recombines TRBV28 with TRBJ1-2; tentatively, D is TRBD1 (6 bases). Trimming removed 5 bases from V and 4 bases from J, with 11 bases in between. The V gene's germline CDR1 is MDHEN and CDR2 SYDVKM. The CDR3 length is 13 residues. DNA for the CDR3: TGTGCCAGCAGTCAGGGGTCGGGCTATGGCTACACCTTC. It is translated as CASSQGSGYGYTF.

This clonotype was counted ten times or more. A read error may produce the germline difference seen at one junction end. V gene TRBV7-8 combines with J gene TRBJ1-5, with D possibly TRBD1 on 6 matching bases. The CDR3 contains 16 residues. The germline V gene encodes CDR1 SGHVS and CDR2 FQNEAQ. CDR3 loop: CASRLGRGNSNQPQHF. CDR3 bases: TGTGCCAGCAGATTAGGCAGGGGCAACAGCAATCAGCCCCAGCATTTT. Complete variable domain (other parts from reference TRBV7-8 and TRBJ1-5): GAGVSQSPRYKVAKRGQDVALRCDPISGHVSLFWYQQALGQGPEFLTYFQNEAQLDKSGLPSDRFFAERPEGSVSTLKIQRTQQEDSAVYLCASRLGRGNSNQPQHFGDGTRLSIL.

This clonotype showed up many times. This chain joins TRBV13 and TRBJ2-7, with TRBD2 matching over 9 bases. V was clipped by 5 bases and J by 5 bases; unmatched bases: 7. CDR1 is PRHDT, CDR2 FYEKMQ, per germline (reference sequence). This CDR3 region has 14 residues. For the CDR3, the DNA is TGTGCCAGCAGCGGAGGGACTAGCTTAAACGAGCAGTACTTC. Protein product: CASSGGTSLNEQYF. The full variable domain, rest sourced from reference TRBV13 and TRBJ2-7, is AAGVIQSPRHLIKEKRETATLKCYPIPRHDTVYWYQQGPGQDPQFLISFYEKMQSDKGSIPDRFSAQQFSDYHSELNMSSLELGDSALYFCASSGGTSLNEQYFGPGTRLTVT.

This clonotype came up many times. The V call is TRBV29-1, the J call TRBJ2-7, with 9 bases lining up with TRBD1. This CDR3 region has 13 residues. Germline CDR1 SQVTM, CDR2 ANQGSEA. With V trimmed by 1 base and J by 6 bases, 4 bases remained unmatched. CDR3 amino acids: CSVEGTGGREQYF. CDR3 DNA sequence: TGCAGCGTTGAAGGCACAGGGGGCCGCGAGCAGTACTTC.

This clonotype was seen many times. The chain has TRBV20-1 and TRBJ2-7; D call uncertain. Germline V gene sequence: CDR1 DFQATT, CDR2 SNEGSKA (reference sequence). V gave up 5 bases and J gave up 3 bases, with 14 bases separating them. CDR3 length equals 13 residues. The chain's CDR3 is CSAQLYPFYEQYF. The DNA of the CDR3 is TGCAGTGCTCAGCTTTACCCTTTCTACGAGCAGTACTTC.

This clonotype was recorded at least ten times. The V call is TRBV19, the J call TRBJ1-1; D is perhaps TRBD1 (5 bases). Germline assignment: CDR1 LNHDA and CDR2 SQIVND (reference sequence). V lost 4 bases and J lost 4, with 13 bases in between. CDR3 size: 14 residues. CDR3 sequence (DNA): TGTGCCAGTAGTACCGGCAGGGCCCCCACTGAAGCTTTCTTT. As protein: CASSTGRAPTEAFF.

This clonotype was observed a single time. The chain carries TRBV6-1 and TRBJ2-7; the match to TRBD1 covers 10 bases. The CDR3 length is 14 residues. Per germline, CDR1 MNHNS and CDR2 SASEGT. V lost 2 bases, J lost 5 bases, and 3 bases stayed unmatched. The CDR3 is CASSERGTGDEQYF. CDR3 coding DNA: TGTGCCAGCAGTGAAAGGGGGACAGGGGACGAGCAGTACTTC.

This clonotype was counted at least ten times. This chain links TRBV27 with TRBJ1-1, with D possibly matching TRBD1 (5 bases). This CDR3 is 14 amino acids long. CDR1 MNHEY and CDR2 SMNVEV come from the germline V gene (reference sequence). V was clipped by 3 bases and J by 1 base, with 9 bases between them. The CDR3 DNA is TGTGCCAGCAGTTTTGGGGCAGCGAACACTGAAGCTTTCTTT. It translates to CASSFGAANTEAFF.

Ten or more counts support this clonotype. This sequence joins TRBV5-1 and TRBJ2-7; TRBD1 matches 7 bases. The J segment lost 0 bases and the V segment lost 5 bases, leaving 8 bases of the junction unmatched. The length of the CDR3 is 15 residues. CDR1 and CDR2 from the germline V gene are SGHRS and YFSETQ. Here the CDR3 DNA reads TGCGCCAGCAGATTTGGACAGGATAGCTCCTACGAGCAGTACTTC. It encodes CASRFGQDSSYEQYF.

J is TRBJ2-2 and V is TRBV4-1, with 9 nucleotides matching TRBD2. The CDR3 extends over 18 amino acids. V lost 0 bases, J lost 3 bases, and 8 bases stayed unmatched. Germline lookup yields CDR1 MGHRA and CDR2 YSYEKL. CDR3 DNA: TGCGCCAGCAGCCAAGATTTTGGGGTAGCGGGAGACACCGGGGAGCTGTTTTTT. Its protein product is CASSQDFGVAGDTGELFF.

There are many counts of this clonotype. The CDR3 spells CASRKGSSPEAFF. The CDR3 bases are TGTGCCAGCAGGAAGGGCAGCTCACCCGAAGCTTTCTTT. V usage is TRBV6-1 and J usage is TRBJ1-1; D unclear. Germline CDR1 MNHNS, CDR2 SASEGT. This CDR3 comprises 13 residues. Between the trimmed V and J ends, which lost 6 bases and 8 bases, there was a span of 16 bases.

The chain recombines TRBV11-2 with TRBJ1-5; perhaps TRBD1 as D (6 bases). Germline V gene lookup returns CDR1 SGHAT and CDR2 FQNNGV. Trimming left V 2 bases short and J 4 bases short, with 9 bases between. There are 14 residues in the CDR3. The CDR3 is CASSLPGQNQPQHF. The CDR3 nucleotides read TGTGCCAGCAGCTTACCCGGACAGAATCAGCCCCAGCATTTT.

The table lists this clonotype with many counts. The chain carries TRBV28 and TRBJ1-1; TRBD1 aligns across 7 bases. The CDR3 has 15 amino acids. The V and J ends lost 2 bases and 3 bases, in that order; junction bases with no gene match: 6. Germline CDR1 reads MDHEN; CDR2 reads SYDVKM. In nucleotides, the CDR3 is TGTGCCAGCAGTTTAACCCCAGGGGGGGACACTGAAGCTTTCTTT. It codes for CASSLTPGGDTEAFF.

This clonotype occurred many times. The chain links TRBV11-1 to TRBJ2-5; 7 bases map to TRBD1. Germline V CDR1 and CDR2: SGHAT, FQDESV (reference sequence). The CDR3 runs 16 residues. With 5 bases clipped from V and 3 bases from J, the junction kept 12 bases outside the gene matches. The CDR3 region has the DNA TGTGCCAGCAGCCCCTTCCTTGGACAGGTTGAAGAGACCCAGTACTTC. Its protein product is CASSPFLGQVEETQYF.

This clonotype was recorded many times. The rearrangement uses TRBV4-1 and TRBJ2-7; D may match TRBD1 or TRBD2 (5 bases each). In germline, CDR1 is MGHRA, CDR2 YSYEKL. The CDR3 is 16 residues long. Trimming cost V 4 bases and J 3 bases, with 19 bases left between them. The CDR3: CASSPRGGSGGYEQYF. The CDR3 nucleotides read TGCGCCAGCAGCCCTAGGGGTGGTTCTGGGGGCTACGAGCAGTACTTC.

This clonotype has a count of ten or more. The chain links TRBV20-1 to TRBJ1-1; no definite D call. Germline V gene data show CDR1 as DFQATT and CDR2 as SNEGSKA (reference sequence). The CDR3 consists of 13 residues. The ends were cut back, 5 bases at V and 4 bases at J, with 14 bases in the middle. The CDR3 region has the DNA TGCAGTGCTCCTAAGGACTCACCCACTGAAGCTTTCTTT. It is translated as CSAPKDSPTEAFF.

Notes on this clonotype: Since a much larger clone is just one base distant, this may be a read error. The final CDR3 position lacks the conserved phenylalanine or tryptophan, pointing to a likely read error. The chain recombines TRBV12-3 or TRBV12-4 with TRBJ2-3; 11 bases are a match to TRBD2. This CDR3 has 15 residues. V lost 10 bases to trimming and J lost 3 bases; unmatched junction nucleotides: 9. CDR3 DNA: TGTGCCACTAGATTAGCGGGAGGGCCGACAGATACGCAGTATTGT. Translation gives CATRLAGGPTDTQYC.

V is TRBV19 and J is TRBJ1-5; 10 positions match TRBD1. The V gene's germline CDR1 is LNHDA and CDR2 SQIVND (reference sequence). The CDR3 contains 15 residues. V lost 10 bases to trimming and J lost 0 bases; unmatched junction nucleotides: 6. The CDR3 protein is CATEDRGYSNQPQHF. The CDR3 DNA reads as TGTGCCACCGAGGACAGGGGGTATAGCAATCAGCCCCAGCATTTT.

This clonotype was detected ten times or more. The rearrangement joins TRBV20-1 to TRBJ2-7, with D perhaps TRBD1 (5 bases). CDR3 size: 13 residues. In germline, CDR1 is DFQATT, CDR2 SNEGSKA (reference sequence). Trimming removed 1 base at V and 2 bases at J, with 9 bases between. As DNA, the CDR3 is TGCAGTGCTAGAGGGGGCGCCACCTACGAGCAGTACTTC. Encoded protein: CSARGGATYEQYF.

Ten or more counts support this clonotype. The chain couples TRBV25-1 to TRBJ1-3; possibly TRBD1 for D (5 bases). The V end lost 5 bases, the J end lost 0 bases, and 8 bases lay between the germline ends. CDR1 and CDR2 from the germline V gene are MGHDK and SYGVNS. The CDR3 consists of 14 residues. The CDR3 spells CASSPTDSGNTIYF. CDR3 in DNA: TGTGCCAGCAGTCCGACAGACTCTGGAAACACCATATATTTT.

This clonotype was detected only a few times. The gene calls are TRBV3-1 and TRBJ2-5; D unclear. The V and J ends lost 0 bases and 0 bases respectively, with 8 bases between them. CDR3 length: 15 amino acids. Per the germline V gene, CDR1 is LGHDT and CDR2 is YNNKEL (reference sequence). This CDR3 reads CASSQDPRYQETQYF. CDR3 nucleotide sequence: TGTGCCAGCAGCCAAGATCCGAGGTACCAAGAGACCCAGTACTTC.

This clonotype was recorded at least ten times. The chain uses TRBV27 and TRBJ1-6; D gene ambiguous. V lost 6 bases, J lost 3 bases, and 9 bases lay in between. From germline, CDR1 is MNHEY and CDR2 SMNVEV (reference sequence). The length of the CDR3 is 14 residues. CDR3 nucleotides: TGTGCCAGCAGCCGGACGGTCTATAATTCACCCCTCCACTTT. It yields the protein CASSRTVYNSPLHF.

This clonotype was recorded at least ten times. The chain uses TRBV30 and TRBJ2-5, with TRBD2 matching 7 bases. CDR1 and CDR2 from the germline V gene are GTSNPN and SVGIG (reference sequence). J gave up 2 bases and V 3 bases, and 9 bases lay outside the gene matches. The CDR3 has 15 residues. The CDR3 nucleotides read TGTGCCTGGAGGGACCTAGCGGTCAGTCAAGAGACCCAGTACTTC. The encoded protein is CAWRDLAVSQETQYF.

This clonotype was observed many times. The chain uses TRBV10-3 and TRBJ2-7; 11 nucleotides match TRBD2. This CDR3 contains 15 residues. The germline gives CDR1 ENHRY, CDR2 SYGVKD. The V gene end was trimmed by 2 bases and the J gene end by 3 bases; junction bases not matched to a gene: 3. This CDR3 reads CAISEGTSGNYEQYF. The CDR3 DNA is TGTGCCATCAGTGAGGGGACTAGCGGAAACTACGAGCAGTACTTC.

In this sample, this clonotype turned up a few times. The chain's CDR3 is CASSLAGRPPGELFF. The CDR3 coding sequence is TGTGCCAGCAGCTTAGCGGGTCGACCCCCCGGGGAGCTGTTTTTT. V and J are TRBV7-8 and TRBJ2-2; D is unresolved. The CDR3 covers 15 residues. The germline V and J ends were trimmed by 0 bases and 6 bases, with 11 bases remaining between them. CDR1 is SGHVS, CDR2 FQNEAQ, per germline.